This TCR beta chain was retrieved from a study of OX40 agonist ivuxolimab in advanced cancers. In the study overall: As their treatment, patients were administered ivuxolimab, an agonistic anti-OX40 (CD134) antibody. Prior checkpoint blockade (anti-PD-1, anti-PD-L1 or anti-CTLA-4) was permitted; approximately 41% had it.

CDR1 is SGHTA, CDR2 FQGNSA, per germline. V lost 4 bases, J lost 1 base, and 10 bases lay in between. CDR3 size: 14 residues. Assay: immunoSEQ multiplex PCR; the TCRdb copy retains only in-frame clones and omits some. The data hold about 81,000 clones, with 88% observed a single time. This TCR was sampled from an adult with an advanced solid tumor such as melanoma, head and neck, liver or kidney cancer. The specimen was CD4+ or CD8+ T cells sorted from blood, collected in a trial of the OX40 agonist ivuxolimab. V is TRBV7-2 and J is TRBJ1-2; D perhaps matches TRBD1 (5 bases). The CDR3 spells CASSYTQGNYGYTF. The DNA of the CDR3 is TGTGCCAGCAGCTATACCCAGGGTAACTATGGCTACACCTTC.